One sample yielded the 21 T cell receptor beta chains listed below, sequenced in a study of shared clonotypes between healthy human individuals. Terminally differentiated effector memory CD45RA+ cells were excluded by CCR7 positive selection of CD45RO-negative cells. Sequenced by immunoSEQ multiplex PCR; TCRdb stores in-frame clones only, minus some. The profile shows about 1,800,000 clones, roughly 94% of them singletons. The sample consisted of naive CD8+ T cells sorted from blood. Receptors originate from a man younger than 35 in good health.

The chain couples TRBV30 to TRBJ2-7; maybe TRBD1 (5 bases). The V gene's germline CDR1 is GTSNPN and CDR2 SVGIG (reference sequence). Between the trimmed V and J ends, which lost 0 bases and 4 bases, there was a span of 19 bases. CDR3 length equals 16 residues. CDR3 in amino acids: CAWSVVKGALRYEQYF. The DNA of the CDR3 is TGTGCCTGGAGTGTGGTAAAAGGGGCCCTGAGGTACGAGCAGTACTTC.

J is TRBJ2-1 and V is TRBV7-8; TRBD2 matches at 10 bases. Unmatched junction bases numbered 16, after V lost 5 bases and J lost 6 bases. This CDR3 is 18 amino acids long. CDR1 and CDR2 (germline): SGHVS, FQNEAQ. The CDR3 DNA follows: TGTGCCAGCAGCCCAATCCTACTAGCGGGAAGCCTTGGCAATGAGCAGTTCTTC. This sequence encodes CASSPILLAGSLGNEQFF.

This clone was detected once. In DNA, the CDR3 is TGTGCCAGCAGCAAATCACGCAACTCCTACGAGCAGTACTTC. Protein: CASSKSRNSYEQYF. The rearrangement uses TRBV21-1 and TRBJ2-7. TRBV21-1 is marked as a pseudogene. This CDR3 region has 14 residues.

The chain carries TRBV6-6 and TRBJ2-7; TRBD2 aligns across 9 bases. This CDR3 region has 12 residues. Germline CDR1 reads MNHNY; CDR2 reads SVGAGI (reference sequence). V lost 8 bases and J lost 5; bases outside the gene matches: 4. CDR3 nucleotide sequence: TGTGCCAGCCTCGGGACTAGCAACGAGCAGTACTTC. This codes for CASLGTSNEQYF.

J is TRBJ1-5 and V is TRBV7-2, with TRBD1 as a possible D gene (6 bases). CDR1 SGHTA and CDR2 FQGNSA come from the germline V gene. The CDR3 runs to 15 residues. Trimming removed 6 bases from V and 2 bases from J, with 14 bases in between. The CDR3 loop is CASSYTGLGNQPQHF. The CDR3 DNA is TGTGCCAGCAGTTATACAGGGTTGGGCAATCAGCCCCAGCATTTT.

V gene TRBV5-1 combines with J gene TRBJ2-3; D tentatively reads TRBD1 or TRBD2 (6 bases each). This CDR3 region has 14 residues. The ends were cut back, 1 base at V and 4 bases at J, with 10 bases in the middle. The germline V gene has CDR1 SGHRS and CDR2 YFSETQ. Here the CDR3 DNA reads TGCGCCAGCAGCTTGACAGGGACTCCAGATACGCAGTATTTT. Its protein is CASSLTGTPDTQYF. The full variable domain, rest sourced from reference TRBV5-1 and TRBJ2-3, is KAGVTQTPRYLIKTRGQQVTLSCSPISGHRSVSWYQQTPGQGLQFLFEYFSETQRNKGNFPGRFSGRQFSNSRSEMNVSTLELGDSALYLCASSLTGTPDTQYFGPGTRLTVL.

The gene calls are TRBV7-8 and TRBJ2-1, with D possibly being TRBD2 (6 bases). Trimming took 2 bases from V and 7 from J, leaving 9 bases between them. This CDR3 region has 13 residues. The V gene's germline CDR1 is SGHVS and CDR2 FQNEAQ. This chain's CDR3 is CASSLLAWNEQFF. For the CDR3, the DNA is TGTGCCAGCAGCTTACTAGCGTGGAATGAGCAGTTCTTC.

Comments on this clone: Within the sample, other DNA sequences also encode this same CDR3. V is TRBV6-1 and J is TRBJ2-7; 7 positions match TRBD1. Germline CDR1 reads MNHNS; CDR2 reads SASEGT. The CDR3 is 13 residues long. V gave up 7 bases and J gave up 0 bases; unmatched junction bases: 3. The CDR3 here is CASTYRGSYEQYF. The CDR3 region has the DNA TGTGCCAGCACCTACAGGGGCTCCTACGAGCAGTACTTC.

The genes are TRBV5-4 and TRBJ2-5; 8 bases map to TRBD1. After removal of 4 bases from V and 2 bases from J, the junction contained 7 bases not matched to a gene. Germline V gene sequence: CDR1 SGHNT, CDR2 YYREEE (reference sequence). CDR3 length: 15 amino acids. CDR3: CASSQPGQGQETQYF. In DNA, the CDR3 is TGTGCCAGCAGCCAGCCTGGACAGGGACAAGAGACCCAGTACTTC. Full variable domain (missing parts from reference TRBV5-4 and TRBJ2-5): ETGVTQSPTHLIKTRGQQVTLRCSSQSGHNTVSWYQQALGQGPQFIFQYYREEENGRGNFPPRFSGLQFPNYSSELNVNALELDDSALYLCASSQPGQGQETQYFGPGTRLLVL.

CDR3 DNA sequence: TGTGCCAGCAGTTACACCGACAGGGTAGACACTGAAGCTTTCTTT. Translation gives CASSYTDRVDTEAFF. The V and J genes are TRBV6-5 and TRBJ1-1; 7 bases fit TRBD1. The CDR3 is 15 amino acids. Germline V lookup: CDR1 MNHEY, CDR2 SVGAGI. Losses at the gene ends were 2 bases for V and 3 bases for J; bases not matched to a gene: 6.

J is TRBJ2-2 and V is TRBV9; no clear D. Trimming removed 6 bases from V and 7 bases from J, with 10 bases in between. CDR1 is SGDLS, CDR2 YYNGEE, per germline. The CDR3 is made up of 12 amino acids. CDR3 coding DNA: TGTGCCAGCAATATTGATGGCGGGGAGCTGTTTTTT. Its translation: CASNIDGGELFF.

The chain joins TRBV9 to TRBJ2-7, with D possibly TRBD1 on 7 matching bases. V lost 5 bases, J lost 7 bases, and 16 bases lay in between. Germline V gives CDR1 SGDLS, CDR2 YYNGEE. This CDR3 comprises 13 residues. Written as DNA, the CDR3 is TGTGCCAGCAGTGAGGAGGGGGCAGGGGAGCAGTACTTC. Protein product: CASSEEGAGEQYF.

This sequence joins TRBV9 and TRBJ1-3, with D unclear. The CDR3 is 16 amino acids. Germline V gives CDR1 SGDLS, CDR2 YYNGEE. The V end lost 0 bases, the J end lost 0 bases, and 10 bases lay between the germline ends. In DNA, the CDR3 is TGTGCCAGCAGCGTAGGAAGGGAGGCCTCTGGAAACACCATATATTTT. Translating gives CASSVGREASGNTIYF.

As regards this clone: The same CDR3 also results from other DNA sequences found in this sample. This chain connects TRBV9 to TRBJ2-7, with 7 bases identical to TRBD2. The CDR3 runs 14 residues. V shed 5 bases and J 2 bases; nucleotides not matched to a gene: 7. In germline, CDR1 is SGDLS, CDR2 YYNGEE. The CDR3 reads CASSEGGLAYEQYF. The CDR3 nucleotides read TGTGCCAGCAGTGAGGGAGGACTAGCCTACGAGCAGTACTTC.

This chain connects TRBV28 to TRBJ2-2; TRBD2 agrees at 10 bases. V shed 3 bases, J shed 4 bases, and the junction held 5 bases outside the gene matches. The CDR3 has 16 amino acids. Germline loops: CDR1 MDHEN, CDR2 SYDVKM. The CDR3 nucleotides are TGTGCCAGCAGTTTCATAGCGGGGGGAAGCACCGGGGAGCTGTTTTTT. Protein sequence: CASSFIAGGSTGELFF.

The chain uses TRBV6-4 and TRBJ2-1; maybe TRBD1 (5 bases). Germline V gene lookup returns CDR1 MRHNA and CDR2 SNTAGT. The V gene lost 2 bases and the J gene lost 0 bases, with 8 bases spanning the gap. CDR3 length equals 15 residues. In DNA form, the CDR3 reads TGTGCCAGCAGTGACGGGGCTAGCTCCTACAATGAGCAGTTCTTC. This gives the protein CASSDGASSYNEQFF.

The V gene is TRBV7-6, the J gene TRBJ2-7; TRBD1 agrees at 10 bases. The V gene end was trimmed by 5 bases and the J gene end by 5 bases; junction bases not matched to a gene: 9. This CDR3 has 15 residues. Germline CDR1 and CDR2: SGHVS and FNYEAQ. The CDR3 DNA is TGTGCCAGCAGCCTGTTGGGGACAGGGGTCAACGAGCAGTACTTC. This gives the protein CASSLLGTGVNEQYF. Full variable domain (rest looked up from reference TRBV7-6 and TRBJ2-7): GAGVSQSPRYKVTKRGQDVALRCDPISGHVSLYWYRQALGQGPEFLTYFNYEAQQDKSGLPNDRFSAERPEGSISTLTIQRTEQRDSAMYRCASSLLGTGVNEQYFGPGTRLTVT.

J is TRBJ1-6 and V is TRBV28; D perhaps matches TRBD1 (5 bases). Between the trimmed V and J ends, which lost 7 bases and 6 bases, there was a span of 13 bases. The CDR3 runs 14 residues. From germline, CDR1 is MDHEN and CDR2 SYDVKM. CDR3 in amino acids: CASNPRVPNSPLHF. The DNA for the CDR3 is TGTGCCAGCAACCCCAGGGTTCCTAATTCACCCCTCCACTTT.

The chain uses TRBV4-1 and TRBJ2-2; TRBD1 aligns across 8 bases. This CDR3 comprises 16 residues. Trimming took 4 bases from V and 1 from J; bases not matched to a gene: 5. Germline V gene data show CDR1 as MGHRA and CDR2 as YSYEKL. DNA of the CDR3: TGCGCCAGCAGCCTTACCGGGACAGGGAACACCGGGGAGCTGTTTTTT. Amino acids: CASSLTGTGNTGELFF.

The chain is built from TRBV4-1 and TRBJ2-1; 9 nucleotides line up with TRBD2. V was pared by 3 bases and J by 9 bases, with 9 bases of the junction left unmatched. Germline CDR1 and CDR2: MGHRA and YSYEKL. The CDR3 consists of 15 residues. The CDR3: CASSHQPTSGLEQFF. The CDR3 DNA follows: TGCGCCAGCAGCCACCAGCCAACTAGCGGGCTTGAGCAGTTCTTC.

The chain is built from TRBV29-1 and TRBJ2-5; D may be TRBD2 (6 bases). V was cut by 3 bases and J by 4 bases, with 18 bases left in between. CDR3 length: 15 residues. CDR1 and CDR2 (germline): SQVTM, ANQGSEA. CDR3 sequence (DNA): TGCAGCGTTGAGAGCGGGCAGGTGATACGAGAGACCCAGTACTTC. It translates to CSVESGQVIRETQYF.